Each of the 27 T cell receptor beta chains below was sequenced from the same sample in a study of shared clonotypes between healthy human individuals. Clones were read by immunoSEQ multiplex PCR, and TCRdb kept only the in-frame ones, dropping some. The data show roughly 770,000 clones, with approximately 96% seen just once and around 0.25% held by the top ten. Selected positively for CCR7 and CD45RO-negative, naive CD8 cells excluded terminally differentiated effector memory CD45RA+ cells. Source material: naive CD8+ T cells sorted from blood. Receptor source: a man younger than 40 in good health.

The V gene is TRBV7-9, the J gene TRBJ2-3, with 8 bases lining up with TRBD1. The V gene's germline CDR1 is SEHNR and CDR2 FQNEAQ (reference sequence). The CDR3 totals 16 residues. Trimming at V came to 4 bases and at J to 8 bases, leaving 14 bases not matched to a gene. CDR3 bases: TGTGCCAGCAGCTCCGGACAGGGTAATAACTTTGGTACGCAGTATTTT. Amino acid sequence: CASSSGQGNNFGTQYF.

The rearrangement uses TRBV9 and TRBJ1-1; TRBD1 matches at 9 bases. V trimming: 3 bases; J trimming: 5 bases; junction bases outside the gene matches: 11. This CDR3 has 16 residues. Germline V gives CDR1 SGDLS, CDR2 YYNGEE. The CDR3 DNA sequence: TGTGCCAGCAGCGCACTCCCGGGGACAGGGTGGACTGAAGCTTTCTTT. It translates to CASSALPGTGWTEAFF.

The chain links TRBV7-9 to TRBJ2-1, with D unresolved. Trimming shortened V by 7 bases and J by 10 bases, and 11 bases separated the two germline ends. Per germline, CDR1 SEHNR and CDR2 FQNEAQ (reference sequence). The CDR3 totals 11 residues. DNA of the CDR3: TGTGCCAGCAACGGCGGATCCGAGCAGTTCTTC. Translated: CASNGGSEQFF.

The V and J genes are TRBV4-1 and TRBJ1-1; 7 bases map to TRBD1. The V segment lost 5 bases and the J segment 4 bases; nucleotides outside the gene matches: 10. The CDR3 has 15 residues. Germline V gene data show CDR1 as MGHRA and CDR2 as YSYEKL. As DNA, the CDR3 is TGCGCCAGCAGCATTCGGGACAGCCGAAGCACTGAAGCTTTCTTT. This sequence encodes CASSIRDSRSTEAFF.

This chain joins TRBV7-9 and TRBJ1-1; the D gene is possibly TRBD1 (5 bases). CDR1 and CDR2 (germline): SEHNR, FQNEAQ (reference sequence). CDR3 length: 17 amino acids. Deletions cut 6 bases from V and 3 bases from J, with 23 bases between. CDR3 sequence: CASRYNHGDSPYTEAFF. CDR3 in DNA: TGTGCCAGCAGGTACAATCACGGCGACAGTCCTTACACTGAAGCTTTCTTT.

The V gene is TRBV14, the J gene TRBJ2-5, with 8 positions matching TRBD1. The CDR3 is 17 residues long. Germline-derived CDR1 and CDR2 are SGHDN and FVKESK. V was clipped by 3 bases and J by 4 bases; unmatched bases: 13. CDR3 loop: CASSHHRGQGSGETQYF. DNA for the CDR3: TGTGCCAGCAGCCATCACCGCGGACAGGGATCGGGAGAGACCCAGTACTTC.

The chain combines TRBV4-2 with TRBJ2-7; TRBD2 matches at 15 bases. This CDR3 region has 15 residues. J lost 7 bases, V lost 0 bases, and 1 base had no gene match. The germline V gene encodes CDR1 LGHNA and CDR2 YNFKEQ. The CDR3 protein is CASSQDGTSGREQYF. CDR3 DNA: TGTGCCAGCAGCCAAGATGGGACTAGCGGGAGGGAGCAGTACTTC.

The rearrangement links TRBV5-1 to TRBJ2-7; D gene ambiguous. Per the germline V gene, CDR1 is SGHRS and CDR2 is YFSETQ. The CDR3 sequence is 12 residues long. Deletions cut 3 bases from V and 3 bases from J, with 7 bases between. CDR3: CASSWNGYEQYF. CDR3 coding DNA: TGCGCCAGCAGCTGGAACGGCTACGAGCAGTACTTC.

The V gene is TRBV5-6, the J gene TRBJ1-2; no firm D call. The CDR3 extends over 14 amino acids. Trimming shortened V by 4 bases and J by 7 bases, and 17 bases separated the two germline ends. From germline, CDR1 is SGHDT and CDR2 YYEEEE. This CDR3 is CASSLGRAVFGYTF. CDR3 sequence (DNA): TGTGCCAGCAGCCTCGGACGGGCCGTTTTTGGCTACACCTTC.

The chain combines TRBV11-2 with TRBJ2-3, with unresolved D. Germline lookup yields CDR1 SGHAT and CDR2 FQNNGV. This CDR3 comprises 14 residues. Trimming cost V 5 bases and J 1 base, with 10 bases left between them. The CDR3 sequence: CASSPSWGTDTQYF. The CDR3 DNA sequence: TGTGCCAGCAGCCCCTCTTGGGGCACAGATACGCAGTATTTT.

V is TRBV9 and J is TRBJ1-3; TRBD1 aligns across 7 bases. Germline CDR1 is SGDLS and CDR2 is YYNGEE. CDR3 length: 16 amino acids. V trimming: 3 bases; J trimming: 0 bases; junction bases outside the gene matches: 6. CDR3 DNA: TGTGCCAGCAGCGCAGGGACAGCCGGCTCTGGAAACACCATATATTTT. It encodes CASSAGTAGSGNTIYF.

This chain joins TRBV15 and TRBJ1-4; unclear D gene. V lost 0 bases and J lost 0, with 8 bases in between. The CDR3 length is 16 residues. Germline CDR1 reads LNHNV; CDR2 reads YYDKDF (reference sequence). CDR3 region: CATSRERFATNEKLFF. The CDR3 DNA is TGTGCCACCAGCAGAGAGAGATTTGCAACTAATGAAAAACTGTTTTTT.

The chain employs TRBV10-1 and TRBJ2-2, with D unresolved. Germline CDR1 reads WNHNN; CDR2 reads SYGVQD (reference sequence). The length of the CDR3 is 13 residues. Trimming stripped 6 bases from V and 3 bases from J, with 8 bases between. The CDR3 sequence: CASREDDTGELFF. In DNA form, the CDR3 reads TGCGCCAGCAGAGAGGATGACACCGGGGAGCTGTTTTTT.

The chain is built from TRBV7-2 and TRBJ2-7; D gene ambiguous. This CDR3 has 14 amino acids. V dropped 1 base and J dropped 0 bases, with 7 bases sitting between them. The germline CDR1 and CDR2 sequences are SGHTA and FQGNSA. CDR3 region: CASSLESSSYEQYF. In DNA, the CDR3 is TGTGCCAGCAGCTTAGAGTCTAGCTCCTACGAGCAGTACTTC.

On this clone itself: This sample also contains other DNA sequences that code for the same CDR3. The V call is TRBV2, the J call TRBJ1-2, with a tentative D call TRBD1 (5 bases). The CDR3 contains 12 residues. Germline V gene data show CDR1 as SNHLY and CDR2 as FYNNEI. Trimming stripped 6 bases from V and 4 bases from J, with 9 bases between. CDR3 in amino acids: CASRGRVYGYTF. The CDR3 DNA is TGTGCCAGCAGGGGCAGGGTCTATGGCTACACCTTC. Full variable domain (outside the CDR3, taken from reference TRBV2 and TRBJ1-2): EPEVTQTPSHQVTQMGQEVILRCVPISNHLYFYWYRQILGQKVEFLVSFYNNEISEKSEIFDDQFSVERPDGSNFTLKIRSTKLEDSAMYFCASRGRVYGYTFGSGTRLTVV.

This rearrangement joins TRBV5-1 to TRBJ2-2, with D hard to call. This CDR3 has 13 amino acids. Per germline, CDR1 SGHRS and CDR2 YFSETQ. The V gene lost 0 bases and the J gene lost 6 bases, with 6 bases spanning the gap. CDR3 amino acids: CASSLGSAGELFF. The DNA of the CDR3 is TGCGCCAGCAGCTTGGGTAGTGCCGGGGAGCTGTTTTTT.

The V and J genes are TRBV28 and TRBJ2-3, with D uncertain. The CDR3 runs to 11 residues. V gave up 10 bases and J gave up 0 bases, with 5 bases separating them. Per germline, CDR1 MDHEN and CDR2 SYDVKM. The CDR3, as DNA: TGTGCCACCAAGAGCACAGATACGCAGTATTTT. Translated: CATKSTDTQYF.

J is TRBJ2-5 and V is TRBV11-3; D is perhaps TRBD1 (5 bases). CDR1 is SGHNT and CDR2 is YENEEA in the germline V gene. CDR3 size: 14 residues. The ends were cut back, 5 bases at V and 2 bases at J, with 12 bases in the middle. CDR3 coding DNA: TGTGCCAGCAGCAACAGGACCTATCAAGAGACCCAGTACTTC. Protein sequence: CASSNRTYQETQYF.

CDR3 bases: TGTGCCAGCAGCCCGAACAGGGGCCGGAACACCGGGGAGCTGTTTTTT. This translates into CASSPNRGRNTGELFF. The chain links TRBV13 to TRBJ2-2; 7 nucleotides align to TRBD1. Germline V gene sequence: CDR1 PRHDT, CDR2 FYEKMQ (reference sequence). Trimming removed 5 bases from V and 1 base from J; junction bases left unmatched: 7. The CDR3 is 16 residues long.

The CDR3 region is CATLGRLTYNEQFF. CDR3 DNA: TGTGCCACCCTCGGGAGGCTTACCTACAATGAGCAGTTCTTC. The genes are TRBV28 and TRBJ2-1, with TRBD2 matching 7 bases. After removal of 10 bases from V and 2 bases from J, the junction contained 8 bases not matched to a gene. The CDR3 is 14 amino acids. Germline-derived CDR1 and CDR2 are MDHEN and SYDVKM. Based on the CDR3 plus reference TRBV28 and TRBJ2-1, the full variable domain is DVKVTQSSRYLVKRTGEKVFLECVQDMDHENMFWYRQDPGLGLRLIYFSYDVKMKEKGDIPEGYSVSREKKERFSLILESASTNQTSMYLCATLGRLTYNEQFFGPGTRLTVL.

V gene TRBV7-9 combines with J gene TRBJ2-1, with D possibly being TRBD1 (6 bases). Trimming cost V 6 bases and J 9 bases, with 12 bases left between them. The CDR3 covers 12 residues. Looked up from germline, CDR1 is SEHNR and CDR2 is FQNEAQ (reference sequence). CDR3 coding DNA: TGTGCCAGCAGAACAGGGTACGGTGAGCAGTTCTTC. Amino acid sequence: CASRTGYGEQFF.

This clone was picked up one time. This chain connects TRBV4-1 to TRBJ2-3; possible D gene TRBD2, 5 bases. Deletions cut 4 bases from V and 1 base from J, with 6 bases between. The CDR3 length is 13 residues. The germline CDR1 and CDR2 sequences are MGHRA and YSYEKL. The CDR3 loop reads CASSPEGTDTQYF. The CDR3, as DNA: TGCGCCAGCAGCCCGGAGGGCACAGATACGCAGTATTTT.

CDR3 loop: CASNDPGPGTYGYTF. Here the CDR3 DNA reads TGTGCCAGCAACGACCCCGGGCCCGGGACCTATGGCTACACCTTC. This rearrangement joins TRBV28 to TRBJ1-2, with D tentatively TRBD1 (5 bases). Trimming left V 7 bases short and J 4 bases short, with 19 bases between. This CDR3 comprises 15 residues. Looked up from germline, CDR1 is MDHEN and CDR2 is SYDVKM.

To note about this clone: This specimen includes other DNA sequences encoding the same CDR3. The genes are TRBV7-2 and TRBJ2-7; 10 positions match TRBD2. CDR3 length: 15 amino acids. Germline assignment: CDR1 SGHTA and CDR2 FQGNSA. Losses at the gene ends were 1 base for V and 1 base for J; bases not matched to a gene: 1. CDR3 amino acids: CASSLVLAGSYEQYF. Here the CDR3 DNA reads TGTGCCAGCAGCTTAGTACTAGCGGGATCCTACGAGCAGTACTTC.

The chain has TRBV27 and TRBJ1-5; no definite D call. The CDR3 extends over 12 amino acids. The V end was cut by 4 bases, the J end by 5 bases, with 6 bases between. Germline V gives CDR1 MNHEY, CDR2 SMNVEV (reference sequence). This CDR3 reads CASSSWDQPQHF. CDR3 nucleotides: TGTGCCAGCAGTTCGTGGGATCAGCCCCAGCATTTT.

The chain combines TRBV13 with TRBJ2-3, with 9 bases that match TRBD1. J lost 4 bases, V lost 1 base, and 6 bases had no gene match. This CDR3 is built from 16 residues. Germline assignment: CDR1 PRHDT and CDR2 FYEKMQ (reference sequence). For the CDR3, the DNA is TGTGCCAGCAGCTTAGAGGGACAGGGTTACGCAGATACGCAGTATTTT. Its protein product is CASSLEGQGYADTQYF.

As to this clone: A single base separates this from a much larger clone, so it may be a read error. The sample contains more than one DNA sequence encoding this CDR3. This rearrangement joins TRBV7-9 to TRBJ2-1, with D uncertain. The CDR3 totals 11 residues. Germline CDR1 SEHNR, CDR2 FQNEAQ (reference sequence). V was shortened by 3 bases and J by 7 bases, with 4 bases between the two germline ends. The CDR3 DNA follows: TGTGCCAGCAGCTTTGGGAATGAGCAGTTCTTC. Translating it yields CASSFGNEQFF. Looking up the rest from reference TRBV7-9 and TRBJ2-1 gives the full variable domain: DTGVSQNPRHKITKRGQNVTFRCDPISEHNRLYWYRQTLGQGPEFLTYFQNEAQLEKSRLLSDRFSAERPKGSFSTLEIQRTEQGDSAMYLCASSFGNEQFFGPGTRLTVL.